A single sample gave rise to the 18 T cell receptor beta chains below, sequenced in a study of blood T cells in healthy people across ages. Through a sample-barcoded 5' primer and a J-beta primer mix, a second PCR was run for about 6 to 11 cycles. TCRdb re-derived calls from the 5' RACE reads in MiXCR, one entry per CDR3 protein. The table includes 650,000 to 1,000,000 distinct CDR3 sequences, around 36% detected once. Sequencing input: blood. These receptors came from a man between 18 and 29 years old in good health.

The V and J genes are TRBV20-1 and TRBJ2-7; D is unclear. The germline gives CDR1 DFQATT, CDR2 SNEGSKA (reference sequence). CDR3 length: 12 residues. V was pared by 4 bases and J by 0 bases, with 7 bases between. The DNA for the CDR3 is TGCAGTGCTATGGGAAGCTCCTACGAGCAGTACTTC. This translates into CSAMGSSYEQYF.

This clonotype was detected ten times or more. The chain links TRBV6-6 to TRBJ2-3; a weak D match, TRBD1 (6 bases). There are 17 residues in the CDR3. V was shortened by 2 bases and J by 5 bases, with 20 bases between the two germline ends. The germline gives CDR1 MNHNY, CDR2 SVGAGI (reference sequence). CDR3 nucleotide sequence: TGTGCCAGCAGTTACCCGCCTACAGGGTTCGTAGGAGATACGCAGTATTTT. Translation: CASSYPPTGFVGDTQYF.

The chain is built from TRBV20-1 and TRBJ2-7; weak D call: TRBD2 (5 bases). The CDR3 spans 16 residues. The V and J ends lost 0 bases and 5 bases respectively, with 20 bases between them. The germline gives CDR1 DFQATT, CDR2 SNEGSKA (reference sequence). The CDR3 sequence: CSARDLAQWGADEQYF. The CDR3 nucleotides read TGCAGTGCTAGAGACCTTGCACAGTGGGGAGCGGACGAGCAGTACTTC.

This chain uses TRBV5-1 with TRBJ1-1, with 8 nucleotides matching TRBD1. The V gene end was trimmed by 6 bases and the J gene end by 6 bases; junction bases not matched to a gene: 4. CDR3 size: 12 residues. Per germline, CDR1 SGHRS and CDR2 YFSETQ. CDR3 protein: CASNQDRAEAFF. CDR3 bases: TGCGCCAGCAACCAGGACAGGGCTGAAGCTTTCTTT.

In its sample, this clonotype was seen once. This chain connects TRBV12-3 or TRBV12-4 to TRBJ1-2; D unresolved. The CDR3 spans 15 residues. The germline V and J ends were trimmed by 2 bases and 0 bases, with 10 bases remaining between them. This CDR3 is CASSLYQNPNYGYTF. For the CDR3, the DNA is TGTGCCAGCAGTTTATACCAGAACCCTAACTATGGCTACACCTTC.

This clonotype was counted ten times or more. CDR3: CASSQGVNTEAFF. The CDR3 nucleotides read TGTGCCAGCAGCCAAGGGGTGAACACTGAAGCTTTCTTT. The rearrangement joins TRBV14 to TRBJ1-1, with D unresolved. V was clipped by 1 base and J by 0 bases, with 3 bases between them. The CDR3 has 13 residues. From germline, CDR1 is SGHDN and CDR2 FVKESK.

This clonotype showed up just a few times. The gene calls are TRBV20-1 and TRBJ1-6, with D tentatively TRBD1 (6 bases). Deletions cut 4 bases from V and 8 bases from J, with 27 bases between. Germline V gene data show CDR1 as DFQATT and CDR2 as SNEGSKA (reference sequence). The CDR3 length is 18 residues. The DNA of the CDR3 is TGCAGTGCTACCCGGTCGAGGGGCAGGGGTTTTGCGGATTCACCCCTCCACTTT. Translating it yields CSATRSRGRGFADSPLHF.

The sample holds one count of this clonotype. This rearrangement joins TRBV7-9 to TRBJ2-1, with D possibly TRBD2 on 5 matching bases. The V and J ends lost 8 bases and 5 bases respectively, with 16 bases between them. CDR3 length equals 14 residues. Per germline, CDR1 SEHNR and CDR2 FQNEAQ (reference sequence). The CDR3 protein is CASARGLENNEQFF. The DNA for the CDR3 is TGTGCCAGCGCCCGGGGATTAGAAAACAATGAGCAGTTCTTC.

This clonotype occurred a few times. The V and J genes are TRBV15 and TRBJ2-3; 7 nucleotides match TRBD2. Germline CDR1 and CDR2: LNHNV and YYDKDF (reference sequence). J lost 2 bases, V lost 1 base, and 3 bases had no gene match. The CDR3 contains 15 residues. This chain's CDR3 is CATSRVRGITDTQYF. The CDR3 nucleotides read TGTGCCACCAGCAGAGTGCGGGGGATCACAGATACGCAGTATTTT.

This clonotype showed up just a few times. The chain links TRBV14 to TRBJ2-1, with 10 positions matching TRBD1. CDR1 and CDR2 (germline): SGHDN, FVKESK. The CDR3 extends over 15 amino acids. The V and J ends lost 6 bases and 2 bases, in that order; junction bases with no gene match: 4. CDR3 sequence (DNA): TGTGCCAGCAGAGGGACAGGGGAGGCCTACAATGAGCAGTTCTTC. The encoded protein is CASRGTGEAYNEQFF.

The chain combines TRBV12-3 or TRBV12-4 with TRBJ2-3; 10 bases are a match to TRBD2. This CDR3 is built from 15 residues. Unmatched junction bases numbered 6, after V lost 6 bases and J lost 3 bases. Written as DNA, the CDR3 is TGTGCCAGCAGCCAACTAGCGGGGAGAACAGATACGCAGTATTTT. It codes for CASSQLAGRTDTQYF.

In regard to this clonotype: A read error may explain this, as a much larger clone is one base away. The chain couples TRBV29-1 to TRBJ2-1; unclear D gene. Germline V gene sequence: CDR1 SQVTM, CDR2 ANQGSEA. CDR3 length: 10 residues. V was pared by 7 bases and J by 13 bases, with 14 bases between. This CDR3 reads CSAIRETQFF. Written as DNA, the CDR3 is TGCAGCGCGATACGAGAGACCCAGTTCTTC.

The V call is TRBV4-3, the J call TRBJ2-2; tentatively, D is TRBD2 (7 bases). V lost 0 bases and J lost 1, with 15 bases in between. CDR3 length equals 18 residues. Germline CDR1 reads LGHNA; CDR2 reads YSLEER. CDR3 coding DNA: TGCGCCAGCAGCCAAGATCGGGCGGGGGCCCTGAACACCGGGGAGCTGTTTTTT. It is translated as CASSQDRAGALNTGELFF.

For this clonotype: The germline gene is not matched at one end of the junction; a read error may be the cause. The chain combines TRBV12-3 or TRBV12-4 with TRBJ2-3, with TRBD2 identical over 7 bases. The CDR3 has 13 residues. CDR3 in DNA: TGTGCCAGCAGTTCCACTAGCGCAGATGCGCAGTATTTT. As protein: CASSSTSADAQYF.

As to this clonotype: Since a much larger clone is just one base distant, this may be a read error. The chain couples TRBV30 to TRBJ2-5; D may match TRBD1 or TRBD2 (5 bases each). The CDR3 runs 15 residues. CDR1 GTSNPN and CDR2 SVGIG come from the germline V gene (reference sequence). With 2 bases removed from V and 13 bases from J, the gap between germline ends came to 26 bases. The CDR3 reads CAWSFRGRTFSSPYF. The CDR3 nucleotides are TGTGCCTGGAGTTTCCGGGGACGTACCTTCTCTTCCCCGTACTTC.

The J gene is TRBJ1-2, the V gene TRBV10-3; D is ambiguous. Germline V CDR1 and CDR2: ENHRY, SYGVKD. Trimming took off 3 bases at V and 2 bases at J, with 10 bases between the two ends. This CDR3 spans 14 amino acids. Here the CDR3 DNA reads TGTGCCATCAGTGACGATCTGGGGAACTATGGCTACACCTTC. This codes for CAISDDLGNYGYTF.

This clonotype was seen only a few times. This chain uses TRBV4-3 with TRBJ1-5, with D uncertain. Germline V gene data show CDR1 as LGHNA and CDR2 as YSLEER. V lost 0 bases to trimming and J lost 5 bases, with 11 bases between them. The length of the CDR3 is 15 residues. The chain's CDR3 is CASSQETGRDQPQHF. Written as DNA, the CDR3 is TGCGCCAGCAGCCAAGAAACCGGGCGCGATCAGCCCCAGCATTTT.

The J gene is TRBJ2-7, the V gene TRBV10-3; tentatively, D is TRBD1 (5 bases). The CDR3 runs 15 residues. The germline V and J ends were trimmed by 2 bases and 4 bases, with 15 bases remaining between them. Germline loops: CDR1 ENHRY, CDR2 SYGVKD. CDR3 residues: CAISEVGLGDYEQYF. In DNA form, the CDR3 reads TGTGCCATCAGTGAGGTGGGCCTAGGGGATTACGAGCAGTACTTC.